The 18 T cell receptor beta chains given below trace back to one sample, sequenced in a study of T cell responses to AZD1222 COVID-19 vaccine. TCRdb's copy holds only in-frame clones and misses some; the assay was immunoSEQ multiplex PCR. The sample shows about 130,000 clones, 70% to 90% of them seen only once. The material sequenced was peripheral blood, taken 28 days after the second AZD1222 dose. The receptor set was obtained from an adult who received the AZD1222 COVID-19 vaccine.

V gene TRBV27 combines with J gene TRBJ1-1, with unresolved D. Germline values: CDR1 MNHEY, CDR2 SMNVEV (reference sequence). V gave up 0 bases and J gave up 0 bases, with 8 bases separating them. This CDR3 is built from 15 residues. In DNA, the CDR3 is TGTGCCAGCAGTTTATCGGGCAGAATGAACACTGAAGCTTTCTTT. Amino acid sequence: CASSLSGRMNTEAFF.

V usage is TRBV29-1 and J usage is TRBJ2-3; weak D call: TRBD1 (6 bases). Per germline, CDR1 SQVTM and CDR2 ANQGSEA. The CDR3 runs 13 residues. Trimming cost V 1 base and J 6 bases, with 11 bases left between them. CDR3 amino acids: CSVEGGRGDTQYF. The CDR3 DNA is TGCAGCGTTGAAGGGGGGCGCGGGGATACGCAGTATTTT.

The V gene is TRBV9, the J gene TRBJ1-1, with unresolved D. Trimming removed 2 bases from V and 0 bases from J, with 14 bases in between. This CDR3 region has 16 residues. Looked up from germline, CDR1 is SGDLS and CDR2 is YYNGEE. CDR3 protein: CASSVYDGPMNTEAFF. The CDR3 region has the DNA TGTGCCAGCAGCGTGTACGATGGGCCGATGAACACTGAAGCTTTCTTT.

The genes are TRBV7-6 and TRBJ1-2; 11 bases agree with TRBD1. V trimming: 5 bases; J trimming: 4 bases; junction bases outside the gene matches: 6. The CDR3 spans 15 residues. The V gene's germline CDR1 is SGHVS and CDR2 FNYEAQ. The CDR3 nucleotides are TGTGCCAGCAGCCGGACAGGGGGCATGAGCTATGGCTACACCTTC. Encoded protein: CASSRTGGMSYGYTF.

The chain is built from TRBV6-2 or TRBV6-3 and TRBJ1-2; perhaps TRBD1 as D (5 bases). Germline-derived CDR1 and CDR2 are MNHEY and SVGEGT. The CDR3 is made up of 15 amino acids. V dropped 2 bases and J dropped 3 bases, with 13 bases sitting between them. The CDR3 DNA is TGTGCCAGCAGTTACCCCCTCCTGGGGGACTATGGCTACACCTTC. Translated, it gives CASSYPLLGDYGYTF.

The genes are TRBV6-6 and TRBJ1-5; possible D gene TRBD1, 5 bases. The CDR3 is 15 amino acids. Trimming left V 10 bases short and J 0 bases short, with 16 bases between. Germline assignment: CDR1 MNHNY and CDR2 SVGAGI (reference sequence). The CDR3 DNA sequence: TGTGCCACCTCGACGACAGCATATAGCAATCAGCCCCAGCATTTT. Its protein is CATSTTAYSNQPQHF.

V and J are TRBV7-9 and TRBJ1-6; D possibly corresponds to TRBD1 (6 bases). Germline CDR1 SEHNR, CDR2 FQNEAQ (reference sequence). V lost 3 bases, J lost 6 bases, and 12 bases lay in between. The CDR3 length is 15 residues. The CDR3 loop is CASSFTRGPNSPLHF. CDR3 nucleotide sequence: TGTGCCAGCAGCTTTACCCGGGGGCCTAATTCACCCCTCCACTTT.

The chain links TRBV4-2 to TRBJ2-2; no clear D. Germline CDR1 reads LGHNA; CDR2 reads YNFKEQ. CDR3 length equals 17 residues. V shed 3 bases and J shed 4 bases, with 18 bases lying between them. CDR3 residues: CASSQYTAILTTGELFF. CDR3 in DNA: TGTGCCAGCAGCCAGTATACTGCGATCTTGACCACCGGGGAGCTGTTTTTT.

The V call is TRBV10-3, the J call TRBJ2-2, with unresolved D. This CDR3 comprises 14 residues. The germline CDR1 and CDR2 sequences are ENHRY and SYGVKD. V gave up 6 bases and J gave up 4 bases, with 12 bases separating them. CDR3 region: CAISPPYSTGELFF. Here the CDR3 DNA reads TGTGCCATCAGCCCGCCATATAGCACCGGGGAGCTGTTTTTT.

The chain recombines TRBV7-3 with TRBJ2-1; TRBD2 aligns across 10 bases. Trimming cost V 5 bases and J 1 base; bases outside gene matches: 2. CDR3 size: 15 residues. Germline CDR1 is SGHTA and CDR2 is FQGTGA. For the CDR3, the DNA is TGTGCCAGCAGCAAACTAGCGGGGTCCTACAATGAGCAGTTCTTC. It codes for CASSKLAGSYNEQFF.

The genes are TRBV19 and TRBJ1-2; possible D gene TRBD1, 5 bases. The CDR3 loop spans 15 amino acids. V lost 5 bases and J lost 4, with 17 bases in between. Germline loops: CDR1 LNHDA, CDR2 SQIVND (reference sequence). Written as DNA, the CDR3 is TGTGCCAGTAGTGTCCTCTGGGGCACGGGCTATGGCTACACCTTC. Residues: CASSVLWGTGYGYTF. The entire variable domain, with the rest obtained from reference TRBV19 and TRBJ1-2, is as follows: DGGITQSPKYLFRKEGQNVTLSCEQNLNHDAMYWYRQDPGQGLRLIYYSQIVNDFQKGDIAEGYSVSREKKESFPLTVTSAQKNPTAFYLCASSVLWGTGYGYTFGSGTRLTVV.

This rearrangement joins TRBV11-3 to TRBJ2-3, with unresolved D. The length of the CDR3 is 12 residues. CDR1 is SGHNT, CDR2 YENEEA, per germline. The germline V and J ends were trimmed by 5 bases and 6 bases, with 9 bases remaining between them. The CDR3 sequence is CASSLLGDTQYF. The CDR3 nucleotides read TGTGCCAGCAGCCTACTCGGCGATACGCAGTATTTT. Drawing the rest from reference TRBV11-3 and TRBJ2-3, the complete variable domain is EAGVVQSPRYKIIEKKQPVAFWCNPISGHNTLYWYLQNLGQGPELLIRYENEEAVDDSQLPKDRFSAERLKGVDSTLKIQPAELGDSAVYLCASSLLGDTQYFGPGTRLTVL.

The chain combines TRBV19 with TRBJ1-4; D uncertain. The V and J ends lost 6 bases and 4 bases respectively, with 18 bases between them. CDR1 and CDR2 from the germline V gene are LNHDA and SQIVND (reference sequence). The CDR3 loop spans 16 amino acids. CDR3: CASRPTTATGNEKLFF. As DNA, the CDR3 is TGTGCCAGTAGGCCAACTACAGCTACTGGTAATGAAAAACTGTTTTTT.

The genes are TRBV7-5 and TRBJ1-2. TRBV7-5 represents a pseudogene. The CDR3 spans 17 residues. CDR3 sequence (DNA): TGTGTCAGAAGCTCGAGGACGGGGCCGGTGTTAGACTATGGCTACACCTTC. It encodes CVRSSRTGPVLDYGYTF.

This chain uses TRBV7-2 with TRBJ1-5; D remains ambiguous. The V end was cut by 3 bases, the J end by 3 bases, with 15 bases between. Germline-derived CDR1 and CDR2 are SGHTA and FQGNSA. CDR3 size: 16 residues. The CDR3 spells CASSFLNNFANQPQHF. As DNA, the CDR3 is TGTGCCAGCAGCTTTCTTAACAACTTTGCCAATCAGCCCCAGCATTTT. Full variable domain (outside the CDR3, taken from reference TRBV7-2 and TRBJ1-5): GAGVSQSPSNKVTEKGKDVELRCDPISGHTALYWYRQSLGQGLEFLIYFQGNSAPDKSGLPSDRFSAERTGGSVSTLTIQRTQQEDSAVYLCASSFLNNFANQPQHFGDGTRLSIL.

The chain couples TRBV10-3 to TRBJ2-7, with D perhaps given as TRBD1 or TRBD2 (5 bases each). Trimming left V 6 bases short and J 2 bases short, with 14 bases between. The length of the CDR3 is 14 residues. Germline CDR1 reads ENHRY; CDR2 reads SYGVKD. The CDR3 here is CAIRTGTGTYEQYF. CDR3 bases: TGTGCCATCAGGACCGGGACGGGGACCTACGAGCAGTACTTC.

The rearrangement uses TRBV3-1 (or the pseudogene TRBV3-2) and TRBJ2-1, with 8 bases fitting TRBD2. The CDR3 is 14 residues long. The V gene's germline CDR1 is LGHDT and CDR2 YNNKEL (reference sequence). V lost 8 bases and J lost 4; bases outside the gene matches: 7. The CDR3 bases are TGTGCCAGCGGGCGACGGGGGGGGTACAATGAGCAGTTCTTC. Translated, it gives CASGRRGGYNEQFF.

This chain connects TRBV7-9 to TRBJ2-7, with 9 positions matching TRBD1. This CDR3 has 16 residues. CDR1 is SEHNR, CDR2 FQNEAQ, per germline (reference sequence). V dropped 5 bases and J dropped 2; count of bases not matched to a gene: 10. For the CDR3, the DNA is TGTGCCAGCAGCGGTACGCCGGGACAGGGCGCCTACGAGCAGTACTTC. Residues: CASSGTPGQGAYEQYF.